Each of the 10 T cell receptor beta chains below was sequenced from the same sample in a study of CD8 T cells in Susac syndrome. RNA totalling roughly 0.5 to 1 ug underwent reverse transcription with random hexamers. TCRdb re-called the immunoSEQ multiplex PCR reads with MiXCR, one entry per CDR3 protein. The table records roughly 150,000 distinct CDR3 sequences, nearly 97% of them present only once. Sequencing was performed on CD8+ T cells from PBMCs. All receptors come from a human donor with multiple sclerosis.

The gene calls are TRBV7-2 and TRBJ2-3, with unresolved D. Per the germline V gene, CDR1 is SGHTA and CDR2 is FQGNSA. The CDR3 extends over 14 amino acids. Deletions cut 1 base from V and 3 bases from J, with 8 bases between. The DNA for the CDR3 is TGTGCCAGCAGCTTAGTCCCAGGAACAGATACGCAGTATTTT. As protein: CASSLVPGTDTQYF.

CDR3 DNA sequence: TGTGCCAGCAGTTCCGAAGACAGTACCGATGAGCAGTTCTTC. It translates to CASSSEDSTDEQFF. V and J are TRBV27 and TRBJ2-1; tentatively, D is TRBD1 (5 bases). Trimming took off 4 bases at V and 8 bases at J, with 15 bases between the two ends. CDR1 is MNHEY and CDR2 is SMNVEV in the germline V gene (reference sequence). This CDR3 has 14 residues.

The chain employs TRBV19 and TRBJ2-1, with D maybe TRBD1 (6 bases). Per the germline V gene, CDR1 is LNHDA and CDR2 is SQIVND (reference sequence). The CDR3 sequence is 13 residues long. Between the trimmed V and J ends, which lost 0 bases and 8 bases, there was a span of 8 bases. The CDR3 loop is CASSIDEGDEQFF. DNA for the CDR3: TGTGCCAGTAGTATAGATGAGGGGGATGAGCAGTTCTTC.

This clonotype occurred once. The chain employs TRBV7-9 and TRBJ1-1, with 7 bases lining up with TRBD1. CDR3 length: 15 residues. Germline V gene sequence: CDR1 SEHNR, CDR2 FQNEAQ (reference sequence). The ends lost 4 bases at V and 6 bases at J; junction bases unmatched: 11. The CDR3 nucleotides are TGTGCCAGCAGCTCGCCGGGACAGACCAACGCTGAAGCTTTCTTT. Protein product: CASSSPGQTNAEAFF.

The J gene is TRBJ1-1, the V gene TRBV5-1, with TRBD1 matching over 7 bases. Unmatched junction bases numbered 11, after V lost 6 bases and J lost 6 bases. The CDR3 is made up of 14 amino acids. Germline V gene lookup returns CDR1 SGHRS and CDR2 YFSETQ. The CDR3 DNA follows: TGCGCCAGCAAGAAGGACAGGCCTATCCCTGAAGCTTTCTTT. It encodes CASKKDRPIPEAFF.

This clonotype was counted once. The rearrangement uses TRBV30 and TRBJ1-1; unclear D gene. V lost 1 base and J 6 bases, leaving 12 bases between the germline ends. This CDR3 spans 13 amino acids. The germline V gene encodes CDR1 GTSNPN and CDR2 SVGIG (reference sequence). The CDR3 DNA sequence: TGTGCCTGGAGTGGGACGGCGGCGGCTGAAGCTTTCTTT. Translated: CAWSGTAAAEAFF.

The rearrangement links TRBV9 to TRBJ2-5; a weak D match, TRBD2 (6 bases). Trimming shortened V by 0 bases and J by 2 bases, and 11 bases separated the two germline ends. CDR3 size: 15 residues. Germline V gene data show CDR1 as SGDLS and CDR2 as YYNGEE. The CDR3 spells CASSVGRLEQETQYF. DNA of the CDR3: TGTGCCAGCAGCGTAGGTCGACTAGAACAAGAGACCCAGTACTTC. The whole variable domain, filled in from reference TRBV9 and TRBJ2-5, reads DSGVTQTPKHLITATGQRVTLRCSPRSGDLSVYWYQQSLDQGLQFLIQYYNGEERAKGNILERFSAQQFPDLHSELNLSSLELGDSALYFCASSVGRLEQETQYFGPGTRLLVL.

The genes are TRBV5-1 and TRBJ2-3; D possibly corresponds to TRBD2 (7 bases). Germline loops: CDR1 SGHRS, CDR2 YFSETQ. V shed 1 base and J shed 6 bases, with 18 bases lying between them. The CDR3 loop spans 16 amino acids. CDR3 amino acids: CASSLSGGLMLDTQYF. CDR3 nucleotide sequence: TGCGCCAGCAGCTTGTCCGGGGGGCTCATGTTGGATACGCAGTATTTT.

This chain joins TRBV7-9 and TRBJ2-7; the D is unclear. The CDR3 is 12 residues long. Trimming pared 4 bases from V and 6 bases from J, leaving 10 bases between. Germline assignment: CDR1 SEHNR and CDR2 FQNEAQ (reference sequence). CDR3 in amino acids: CASSSDVGEQYF. CDR3 sequence (DNA): TGTGCCAGCAGCTCCGACGTGGGCGAGCAGTACTTC.

The V call is TRBV27, the J call TRBJ2-3, with D possibly matching TRBD2 (6 bases). This CDR3 is 13 amino acids long. CDR1 is MNHEY, CDR2 SMNVEV, per germline (reference sequence). The V gene lost 8 bases and the J gene lost 2 bases, with 11 bases spanning the gap. The CDR3 loop reads CASSWTITDTQYF. The CDR3 nucleotides are TGTGCCAGCTCCTGGACTATCACAGATACGCAGTATTTT.